Listed below are T cell receptor beta chains from one sample, sequenced in a study of beta chain features in type 1 diabetes. Clones were sequenced by immunoSEQ multiplex PCR, and TCRdb holds only the in-frame ones, with some missing. The table has fewer than 350,000 clones, about 8% seen once. Sequencing was performed on central memory CD4+ T cells from blood. The receptors originated from a woman in her late teens or twenties in good health. The CDR3 runs from the conserved cysteine through the conserved F or W. Each record gives: CDR3 protein, V gene, CDR3 length.

CDR3: CASSPEVDTEAFF
V: TRBV18
length: 13

CDR3: CAWSRVSYEQYF
V: TRBV30
length: 12

CDR3: CASSRFSGQGTEAFF
V: TRBV28
length: 15

CDR3: CASSLGVYYGYTF
V: TRBV7-2
length: 13

CDR3: CASGLGQGAAYEQYF
V: TRBV12-5
length: 15

CDR3: CASSLAGVPGELFF
V: TRBV27
length: 14

CDR3: CATRKGPHAEETQYF
V: TRBV6-1
length: 15

CDR3: CASSPSGQNTEAFF
V: TRBV11-2
length: 14

CDR3: CASSLGRTSYNEQFF
V: TRBV7-2
length: 15

CDR3: CASSLVTQGGIEAFF
V: TRBV5-1
length: 15

CDR3: CASSLAGVGNTEAFF
V: TRBV7-2
length: 15

CDR3: CASTPPGVTEAFF
V: TRBV19
length: 13

CDR3: CASSRSDGGSYTQYF
V: TRBV4-2
length: 15

CDR3: CASSSTQGAREQFF
V: TRBV7-2
length: 14

CDR3: CASSSLGLDNTEAFF
V: TRBV5-1
length: 15

CDR3: CASSRTGGFYF
V: TRBV25-1
length: 11

CDR3: CASSRQGLEETQYF
V: TRBV11-2
length: 14

CDR3: CASRGGTDTQYF
V: TRBV4-1
length: 12

CDR3: CASSPMPNSPLHF
V: TRBV28
length: 13

CDR3: CASSLAPGQAYGYTF
V: TRBV5-1
length: 15

CDR3: CASSVRAGQKKETQYF
V: TRBV7-8
length: 16

CDR3: CAWRNLGTSGYEQYF
V: TRBV30
length: 15

CDR3: CARRRRTSQDYGYTF
V: TRBV25-1
length: 15

CDR3: CARVGVVSYEQYF
V: TRBV12-5
length: 13

CDR3: CASTLRGRDTGELFF
V: TRBV2
length: 15

CDR3: CASSLGGIEGNQPQHF
V: TRBV5-6
length: 16

CDR3: CASSQLIAGGPGSYEQYF
V: TRBV18
length: 18

CDR3: CASRLDGGAVVSPLHF
V: TRBV6-6
length: 16

CDR3: CAWSPRRATSGPNIAKNIQYF
V: TRBV30
length: 21

CDR3: CASSLGQTYTEAFF
V: TRBV5-1
length: 14

CDR3: CASSRQETQYF
V: TRBV6-6
length: 11

CDR3: CASSSGTGTGKFGRFIDTQYF
V: TRBV19
length: 21

CDR3: CAWSRGWNEQFF
V: TRBV30
length: 12

CDR3: CAISESVQVNEQFF
V: TRBV10-3
length: 14

CDR3: CASSQQQGAKNIQYF
V: TRBV4-1
length: 15

CDR3: CASRKRGCHEQFF
V: TRBV23-1
length: 13

CDR3: CASSQVSWGDTQYF
V: TRBV4-1
length: 14

CDR3: CASSLGMAGVKQYF
V: TRBV7-2
length: 14

CDR3: CASSPNGGDYNEQFF
V: TRBV4-2
length: 15

CDR3: CASQRQGGFTEAFF
V: TRBV19
length: 14

CDR3: CASSSLVGWETQYF
V: TRBV5-6
length: 14

CDR3: CASSLSAQQETQYF
V: TRBV27
length: 14

CDR3: CASSFLLVPEAFF
V: TRBV28
length: 13

CDR3: CAWSKRGAGNTIYF
V: TRBV30
length: 14

CDR3: CASSLRQLHTDTQYF
V: TRBV2
length: 15

CDR3: CASSLPQGGLDTQYF
V: TRBV7-9
length: 15

CDR3: CASSPFRGNSYNEQFF
V: TRBV7-9
length: 16

CDR3: CASSDLTTNEKLFF
V: TRBV25-1
length: 14

CDR3: CASSLARNTGELFF
V: TRBV27
length: 14

CDR3: CAATGRTNEKLFF
V: TRBV7-9
length: 13

CDR3: CASSVGNTQYF
V: TRBV2
length: 11

CDR3: CASRTLGWGNTEAFF
V: TRBV7-2
length: 15

CDR3: CASSYEGTSQPTQYF
V: TRBV6-5
length: 15

CDR3: CASSFRTSGTGNEQFF
V: TRBV19
length: 16

CDR3: CAWSVVGAITGELFF
V: TRBV30
length: 15

CDR3: CASSTGTGNGNTIYF
V: TRBV7-9
length: 15